This TCR beta chain was obtained from a study of read filtering for tumor transcriptome and immune sequencing. V dropped 5 bases and J dropped 3 bases, with 8 bases sitting between them. The length of the CDR3 is 13 residues. Germline assignment: CDR1 SGHNT and CDR2 YENEEA. The library was built from around 380 ng RNA with molecular barcoded adaptors for alpha/delta and beta/gamma chains. TCRdb re-analysed the reads in MiXCR, keeping a single row per CDR3 protein. Here the sample spans about 24,000 distinct CDR3 sequences, less than 25% being singletons. The table lists this clonotype with many counts.

The chain is built from TRBV11-3 and TRBJ2-1; a possible D gene is TRBD1 (6 bases). This receptor was taken from a donor at least 40 years old with multiple myeloma. Material for sequencing was a population of CD138-negative cells sorted from bone marrow. DNA for the CDR3: TGTGCCAGCAGCACAGGGTTCTACAATGAGCAGTTCTTC. Its translation: CASSTGFYNEQFF.